This T cell receptor beta chain was recovered during a study of T cell responses to AZD1222 COVID-19 vaccine. The CDR3 extends over 11 amino acids. The germline V and J ends were trimmed by 5 bases and 7 bases, with 8 bases remaining between them. CDR1 is SGHTA and CDR2 is FQGNSA in the germline V gene. Comment on this clone: The antigen is not known.

Study-wide points: Close to half of all spike-specific TCRs reportedly target regions of the variants that are unmutated. Spike-specific TCR breadth and depth were elevated following two AZD1222 doses.

Only in-frame clones appear in the TCRdb table, and some are missing; sequencing was by immunoSEQ multiplex PCR. The sample records about 120,000 clones, 92% being singletons. The sample here was peripheral blood, taken on day 0 of AZD1222 vaccination. The V and J genes are TRBV7-2 and TRBJ1-2; unclear D gene. The source of this sequence is an adult in good health. The CDR3 is CASSLRAGYTF. DNA for the CDR3: TGTGCCAGCAGCCTCAGAGCTGGCTACACCTTC. The entire variable domain, with the rest obtained from reference TRBV7-2 and TRBJ1-2, is as follows: GAGVSQSPSNKVTEKGKDVELRCDPISGHTALYWYRQSLGQGLEFLIYFQGNSAPDKSGLPSDRFSAERTGGSVSTLTIQRTQQEDSAVYLCASSLRAGYTFGSGTRLTVV.